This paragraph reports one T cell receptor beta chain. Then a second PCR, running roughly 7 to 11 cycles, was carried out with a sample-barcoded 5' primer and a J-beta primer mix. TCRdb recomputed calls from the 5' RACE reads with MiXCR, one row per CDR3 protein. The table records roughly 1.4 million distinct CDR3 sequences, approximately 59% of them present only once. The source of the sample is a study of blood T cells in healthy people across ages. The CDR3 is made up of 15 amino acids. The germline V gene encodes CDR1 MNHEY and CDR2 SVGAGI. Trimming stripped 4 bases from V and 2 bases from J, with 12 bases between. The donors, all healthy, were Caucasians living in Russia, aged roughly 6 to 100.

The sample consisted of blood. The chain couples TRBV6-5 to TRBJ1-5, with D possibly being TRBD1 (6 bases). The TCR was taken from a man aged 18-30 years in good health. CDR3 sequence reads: CASSWTQGGNQPQHF. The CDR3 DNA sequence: TGTGCCAGCAGTTGGACACAGGGAGGCAATCAGCCCCAGCATTTT.